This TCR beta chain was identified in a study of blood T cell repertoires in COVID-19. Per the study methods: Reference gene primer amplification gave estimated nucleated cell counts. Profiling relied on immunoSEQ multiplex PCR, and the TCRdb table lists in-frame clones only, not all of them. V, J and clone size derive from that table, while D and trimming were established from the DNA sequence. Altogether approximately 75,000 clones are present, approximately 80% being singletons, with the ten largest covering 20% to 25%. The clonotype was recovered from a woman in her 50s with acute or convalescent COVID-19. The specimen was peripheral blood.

CDR3 residues: CASSLAGYGYTF. In nucleotides, the CDR3 is TGTGCCAGCAGTTTAGCCGGCTATGGCTACACCTTC. The chain uses TRBV27 and TRBJ1-2, with no clear D. V gave up 2 bases and J gave up 4 bases, with 5 bases separating them. Germline V gene lookup returns CDR1 MNHEY and CDR2 SMNVEV (reference sequence). The CDR3 loop spans 12 amino acids.